Below, 13 T cell receptor beta chains from the same sample are listed, as sequenced in a study of blood T cells in healthy people across ages. A second about 6 to 12 cycle PCR used barcoded and J-beta primers. Each CDR3 protein gets one entry after TCRdb re-called the 5' RACE reads with MiXCR. The table includes 720,000 or so distinct CDR3 sequences, less than 45% detected once. The sequenced sample was blood. The receptors here all came from an elderly man in good health.

The chain has TRBV27 and TRBJ1-6, with 12 bases lining up with TRBD1. Germline V gives CDR1 MNHEY, CDR2 SMNVEV (reference sequence). CDR3 length: 18 residues. The ends lost 4 bases at V and 6 bases at J; junction bases unmatched: 10. CDR3 in amino acids: CASSSGTGGGRGNSPLHF. DNA for the CDR3: TGTGCCAGCAGTTCCGGGACAGGGGGCGGTAGGGGTAATTCACCCCTCCACTTT.

In its sample, this clonotype was seen many times. This chain joins TRBV7-2 and TRBJ2-4, with D possibly being TRBD1 (6 bases). The germline V and J ends were trimmed by 7 bases and 3 bases, with 13 bases remaining between them. Per germline, CDR1 SGHTA and CDR2 FQGNSA. The CDR3 has 14 amino acids. Here the CDR3 reads CASNQQGVKNIQYF. CDR3 nucleotides: TGTGCCAGCAACCAACAGGGAGTCAAAAACATTCAGTACTTC.

The DNA of the CDR3 is TGCAGCGTTGTGAAGGGGAGGGATGAGCAGTTCTTC. Its protein product is CSVVKGRDEQFF. The chain carries TRBV29-1 and TRBJ2-1; 7 bases are a match to TRBD2. V was pared by 4 bases and J by 8 bases, with 5 bases of the junction left unmatched. The CDR3 runs 12 residues. Germline V gene data show CDR1 as SQVTM and CDR2 as ANQGSEA.

Points on this clonotype: This may stem from a read error, because a much larger clone lies one nucleotide away. The chain carries TRBV18 and TRBJ2-1; 7 nucleotides line up with TRBD1. This CDR3 has 13 residues. Germline CDR1 reads KGHSH; CDR2 reads LQKENI. J gave up 13 bases and V 3 bases, and 9 bases lay outside the gene matches. CDR3 nucleotide sequence: TGTGCCAGCTCACCGCAGGGGGAAGAGACCCAGTTCTTC. This encodes CASSPQGEETQFF.

This clonotype was seen ten or more times. The chain uses TRBV29-1 and TRBJ2-3, with D unresolved. Trimming removed 4 bases at V and 1 base at J, with 12 bases between. The CDR3 has 14 amino acids. Per the germline V gene, CDR1 is SQVTM and CDR2 is ANQGSEA. The CDR3 loop is CSVGRSGGTDTQYF. The CDR3 DNA follows: TGCAGCGTTGGTCGGTCCGGAGGCACAGATACGCAGTATTTT.

The genes are TRBV21-1 and TRBJ2-5; TRBD2 was called by the table and not checked on the DNA. TRBV21-1 is recorded as a pseudogene. This CDR3 is built from 18 residues. DNA for the CDR3: TGTGCCAGCAGCAAAGGTGGACTAGCGAACGAGCACCAAGAGACCCAGTACTTC. This translates into CASSKGGLANEHQETQYF.

This clonotype was observed many times. This chain joins TRBV29-1 and TRBJ2-4; perhaps TRBD2 as D (6 bases). CDR3 length equals 13 residues. Trimming stripped 6 bases from V and 9 bases from J, with 18 bases between. In germline, CDR1 is SQVTM, CDR2 ANQGSEA. The CDR3 loop is CSVKTRLVGIQYF. As DNA, the CDR3 is TGCAGCGTGAAAACCAGACTAGTCGGCATTCAGTACTTC. Filled out from reference TRBV29-1 and TRBJ2-4, the complete variable domain reads SAVISQKPSRDICQRGTSLTIQCQVDSQVTMMFWYRQQPGQSLTLIATANQGSEATYESGFVIDKFPISRPNLTFSTLTVSNMSPEDSSIYLCSVKTRLVGIQYFGAGTRLSVL.

V is TRBV7-2 and J is TRBJ2-4; D might be TRBD1 (6 bases). Between the trimmed V and J ends, which lost 5 bases and 5 bases, there was a span of 16 bases. CDR3 length: 15 residues. Germline V gene data show CDR1 as SGHTA and CDR2 as FQGNSA. The CDR3 region has the DNA TGTGCCAGCAGCCACCAAGCACGACAGGAAAACATTCAGTACTTC. It translates to CASSHQARQENIQYF.

For this clonotype: This may come from a read error, since a much larger clone is one base off. In nucleotides, the CDR3 is TGTGCCAGCAGTTTAGTACAGGGACCCTACGAGCAGTACTTC. Translation: CASSLVQGPYEQYF. The gene calls are TRBV28 and TRBJ2-7; D is perhaps TRBD1 (6 bases). The germline V gene has CDR1 MDHEN and CDR2 SYDVKM. V was trimmed by 2 bases and J by 2 bases, leaving 10 bases between them. The CDR3 is made up of 14 amino acids.

The rearrangement uses TRBV7-9 and TRBJ1-1; 7 nucleotides agree with TRBD1. Germline trimming cut 5 bases from V and 1 base from J; bases unmatched to any gene: 7. CDR1 SEHNR and CDR2 FQNEAQ come from the germline V gene (reference sequence). This CDR3 spans 15 amino acids. The CDR3 region has the DNA TGTGCCAGCAGCCGATCGACAGGGAGGAACACTGAAGCTTTCTTT. Its translation: CASSRSTGRNTEAFF. The whole variable domain, filled in from reference TRBV7-9 and TRBJ1-1, reads DTGVSQNPRHKITKRGQNVTFRCDPISEHNRLYWYRQTLGQGPEFLTYFQNEAQLEKSRLLSDRFSAERPKGSFSTLEIQRTEQGDSAMYLCASSRSTGRNTEAFFGQGTRLTVV.

This chain uses TRBV9 with TRBJ2-4, with 9 bases that match TRBD1. The assigned J gene may be wrong: the sequence end matches TRBJ2-7 better. The CDR3 covers 12 residues. CDR1 and CDR2 (germline): SGDLS, YYNGEE. The CDR3 DNA reads as TGTGCCAGAAACAGGGGGCAACACGAGCAGTACTTC. Translated: CARNRGQHEQYF.

The chain combines TRBV20-1 with TRBJ1-5; D is possibly TRBD1 (6 bases). The CDR3 runs to 14 residues. The germline V gene has CDR1 DFQATT and CDR2 SNEGSKA (reference sequence). V shed 2 bases and J shed 7 bases, with 15 bases lying between them. The CDR3 nucleotides read TGCAGTGCTAGAAACCGGGACACGATGCAGCCCCAGCATTTT. Translated, it gives CSARNRDTMQPQHF.

The gene calls are TRBV9 and TRBJ2-3, with D tentatively TRBD2 (5 bases). V lost 3 bases and J lost 1, with 12 bases in between. The CDR3 is 15 amino acids. The V gene's germline CDR1 is SGDLS and CDR2 YYNGEE. CDR3 bases: TGTGCCAGCAGCGAAGAAGAGAGGGGCACAGATACGCAGTATTTT. Translating gives CASSEEERGTDTQYF.